The clone carrying this TCR beta chain was counted many times. As yet, its antigen is unknown. Newly diagnosed hyperthyroidism donors, aged 18 to 65, duration under 2 months. Excluded: other autoimmune disease, uncontrolled infection, pregnancy or lactation. RNA served as the template for amplifying TCR beta CDR3 regions. First-round RT-PCR used HTBI primers; second-round multiplex PCR followed. TCRdb independently ran MiXCR on the multiplex PCR reads; one entry per CDR3 protein. The repertoire holds hundreds of thousands of distinct CDR3 sequences, under 25% seen once, with 3% in the top ten. The record originates from a study of Graves' ophthalmopathy and Graves' hyperthyroidism. Study observations and caveats: Blood shared most expanded thyroid clonotypes above 0.001 frequency. Sensitivity of approximately 90% and specificity of roughly 80% were achieved when a 13-signature model separated ophthalmopathy from stable hyperthyroidism.

The CDR3 is 15 residues long. Trimming took 5 bases from V and 0 from J; bases not matched to a gene: 6. Germline CDR1 KGHSH, CDR2 LQKENI. This TCR came from a young woman with stable Graves' hyperthyroidism. The chain combines TRBV18 with TRBJ2-5, with TRBD2 matching over 7 bases. Sequenced sample: peripheral blood. The CDR3: CASSGSGTNQETQYF. CDR3 in DNA: TGTGCCAGCTCAGGATCCGGGACTAACCAAGAGACCCAGTACTTC.